These T cell receptor beta chains were read from a single sample in a study of T cell repertoires in cytomegalovirus infection. TCRdb fed the reads into MiXCR, producing one record per CDR3 protein. The data contain a few hundred thousand distinct CDR3 sequences, 15% to 20% of them seen just once; the ten biggest clones take up about 12%. The sequenced sample was PBMCs. The receptors originated from a human donor in good health (CMV status not recorded). Some clones in this sample may be carry-over from other donors' samples. Both conserved end residues are part of each CDR3. The D gene is left open where the match is weak. Only some rows state a clone size, as once, few, many or a class for expanded clones.

cdr3_nt | cdr3_aa | v_call | d_call | clone_size | j_call
TGTGCCAGCAAAGCACCCGGACAGGGGAACTACGAGCAGTACTTC | CASKAPGQGNYEQYF | TRBV28 | TRBD1 | . | TRBJ2-7
TGTGCCAGCAGTTACTCGAGGGGCGAGCGGGCCAACGTCCTGACTTTC | CASSYSRGERANVLTF | TRBV6-5 | . | . | TRBJ2-6
TGTGCCAGCTCACCACCGAGTCAGGGATTCGAGACCCAGTACTTC | CASSPPSQGFETQYF | TRBV18 | . | . | TRBJ2-5
TGTGCCAGCCGGGGGACTAGCGGGGGGGCAGATACGCAGTATTTT | CASRGTSGGADTQYF | TRBV6-6 | TRBD2 | few | TRBJ2-3
TGTGCCACCAGCAGAGAGACGGGAAACACCGGGGAGCTGTTTTTT | CATSRETGNTGELFF | TRBV15 | . | . | TRBJ2-2
TGTGCCAGCCGACTCGCCCTGGGGTCTATCGTAACGCTGAACACCGGGGAGCTGTTTTTT | CASRLALGSIVTLNTGELFF | TRBV12-3/TRBV12-4 | . | many | TRBJ2-2
TGTGCCAGCAGTTTCCCGACTCCTACCGGTGAGCAGTTCTTC | CASSFPTPTGEQFF | TRBV12-3/TRBV12-4 | . | few | TRBJ2-1
TGCGCCAGCAGCTGGGGGCCCGGGACCCAAGAGACCCAGTACTTC | CASSWGPGTQETQYF | TRBV5-1 | . | . | TRBJ2-5
TGTGCCAGCAGCTTTTATTGGTGGGGCGTCAATGAGCAGTTCTTC | CASSFYWWGVNEQFF | TRBV11-2 | . | . | TRBJ2-1
TGTGCCAGCAGCCAAGCCTTTCAAGGCGGACTCAAAGCTTTCTTT | CASSQAFQGGLKAFF | TRBV14 | . | many | TRBJ1-1
TGTGCCAGTAGTTTTCGAAGGTCTGGGACTAATGAAAAACTGTTTTTT | CASSFRRSGTNEKLFF | TRBV19 | . | few | TRBJ1-4
TGTGCCAGCAGCTTGGGGGCCCCTCGGAGTTCACCCCTCCACTTT | CASSLGAPRSSPLHF | TRBV5-4 | . | few | TRBJ1-6
TGTGCCAGCAGTTTAGGTTGGAATAGGGGAGGCAATCAGCCCCAGCATTTT | CASSLGWNRGGNQPQHF | TRBV28 | . | . | TRBJ1-5
TGTGCCAGCACCACAGGGGGCACAGATACGCAGTATTTT | CASTTGGTDTQYF | TRBV5-5 | TRBD1 | many | TRBJ2-3
TGTGCCAGCAGTCCGGGGACTAGGAGCACAGATACGCAGTATTTT | CASSPGTRSTDTQYF | TRBV6-6 | TRBD2 | . | TRBJ2-3
TGCAGTGCTAGAACGGGACAGGCGCTTTACTCACCCCTCCACTTT | CSARTGQALYSPLHF | TRBV20-1 | TRBD1 | few | TRBJ1-6
TGCGCCAGCAGCTTGGACGGACGACCAAATGCAGATACGCAGTATTTT | CASSLDGRPNADTQYF | TRBV5-1 | . | . | TRBJ2-3
TGTGCCAGCAGCCCCTCCTCTGGGGCCAACGTCCTGACTTTC | CASSPSSGANVLTF | TRBV7-3 | . | many | TRBJ2-6
TGTGCCAGCAGTTTCGGGAACTATGGCTACACCTTC | CASSFGNYGYTF | TRBV12-3/TRBV12-4 | . | many | TRBJ1-2
TGTGCCAGCAGTTTCTCGGGGAGGGGTGGTTCGGGTTCACCCCTCCACTTT | CASSFSGRGGSGSPLHF | TRBV6-6 | . | many | TRBJ1-6
TGTGCCAGCAGCTTAGATGGGGGGCCCCGGGACTTC | CASSLDGGPRDF | TRBV7-2 | . | few | TRBJ2-5
TGTGCCAGCAGTTACCAGGGCGACACTGAAGCTTTCTTT | CASSYQGDTEAFF | TRBV6-5 | . | many | TRBJ1-1
TGTGCCAGCAGTTTTGTTCGGGGTTTTGCGCAGCCCCAGCATTTT | CASSFVRGFAQPQHF | TRBV28 | . | few | TRBJ1-5
TGTGCCAGCAGCCCCGACGAAGGGCAGCCCCAGCATTTT | CASSPDEGQPQHF | TRBV7-2 | . | many | TRBJ1-5
TGTGCCAGTAGTATAAGTTTTAGGGGTTGGAAGCGAAATGAGCAGTTCTTC | CASSISFRGWKRNEQFF | TRBV19 | . | . | TRBJ2-1
TGTGCCAGCAGCCAAGAGCGAGTAGATACGCAGTATTTT | CASSQERVDTQYF | TRBV4-3 | . | many | TRBJ2-3
TGTGCCAGCAGCTCAAGGGGGGCTAGCGGGGGGACCGCGGCCTACGAGCAGTACTTC | CASSSRGASGGTAAYEQYF | TRBV7-2 | TRBD2 | many | TRBJ2-7
TGCGCCAGCAGTGATCTAGCGGGGGGGCAGGATACGCAGTATTTT | CASSDLAGGQDTQYF | TRBV10-2 | TRBD2 | many | TRBJ2-3
TGTGCCAGCAGTCCCTATGAACAGGGTGGCTATGGCTACACCTTC | CASSPYEQGGYGYTF | TRBV12-3/TRBV12-4 | . | few | TRBJ1-2
TGTGCCAGCAGCGAATACCAAAGGAACTATGGCTACACCTTC | CASSEYQRNYGYTF | TRBV7-2 | . | many | TRBJ1-2
TGTGCCAGCTCACCACGGACTAGCGGGGGAACCTACGAGCAGTACTTC | CASSPRTSGGTYEQYF | TRBV18 | TRBD2 | . | TRBJ2-7
TGTGCCAGCAGCTTAGGTACTAGCGGCGGTGAGCAGTTCTTC | CASSLGTSGGEQFF | TRBV7-2 | TRBD2 | many | TRBJ2-1
TGTGCCAGCAGCTCCGGACAGGATACTTACTATGGCTACACCTTC | CASSSGQDTYYGYTF | TRBV5-4 | TRBD1 | once | TRBJ1-2
TGTGCCAGCAGACTTTCGACAGGGGGAAATAGCAATCAGCCCCAGCATTTT | CASRLSTGGNSNQPQHF | TRBV28 | TRBD1 | . | TRBJ1-5
TGTGCCAGCAGTCCCCAGGGGGTTGAGACCCAGTACTTC | CASSPQGVETQYF | TRBV12-3/TRBV12-4 | TRBD1 | many | TRBJ2-5
TGTGCCAGCAGTTTGGTCCAGGGGGGCTACGAGCAGTACTTC | CASSLVQGGYEQYF | TRBV28 | . | few | TRBJ2-7
TGCGCCAGCAGCCAAGACGGGGGGACAGCGAACACCGGGGAGCTGTTTTTT | CASSQDGGTANTGELFF | TRBV4-1 | . | few | TRBJ2-2
TGTGCCAGCAGCACCGGGACAGGACAAGGAGAGACCCAGTACTTC | CASSTGTGQGETQYF | TRBV5-8 | TRBD1 | . | TRBJ2-5
TGTGCCAGCAGCTCAGGGACTAGCGGGGCTGAGTTCTTC | CASSSGTSGAEFF | TRBV7-6 | TRBD2 | many | TRBJ2-1
TGTGCCAGCAGCTCATTTCAGTTGAACACTGAAGCTTTCTTT | CASSSFQLNTEAFF | TRBV7-6 | . | many | TRBJ1-1
TGTGCCAGCAGCTCCCAAACTAAGAGCAGGGGAGGGGGGGGCACCGGGGAGCTGTTTTTT | CASSSQTKSRGGGGTGELFF | TRBV7-2 | . | few | TRBJ2-2